Presented here are 5 T cell receptor beta chains from one specimen sequenced in a study of T cells in Graves' hyperthyroidism and ophthalmopathy. TCR beta CDR3 regions were amplified from RNA transcripts. HTBI primers were the set used in a first-round RT-PCR of the TCR CDR3. MiXCR was run by TCRdb on the multiplex PCR reads, yielding one entry per CDR3 protein. The repertoire holds some 600,000 distinct CDR3 sequences, with about 43% as singletons. The material sequenced was peripheral blood or thyroid tissue (not recorded which). Receptors originate from a woman under 30 with Graves' hyperthyroidism.

This clonotype has a handful of counts. This chain connects TRBV2 to TRBJ2-5, with 8 bases that match TRBD2. The CDR3 is 16 amino acids. The ends lost 7 bases at V and 5 bases at J; junction bases unmatched: 15. In germline, CDR1 is SNHLY, CDR2 FYNNEI. The CDR3 sequence: CASTPPRASGRETQYF. CDR3 bases: TGTGCCAGCACTCCCCCCAGAGCTAGCGGGCGGGAGACCCAGTACTTC. Drawing the rest from reference TRBV2 and TRBJ2-5, the complete variable domain is EPEVTQTPSHQVTQMGQEVILRCVPISNHLYFYWYRQILGQKVEFLVSFYNNEISEKSEIFDDQFSVERPDGSNFTLKIRSTKLEDSAMYFCASTPPRASGRETQYFGPGTRLLVL.

This clonotype was observed once. V usage is TRBV10-2 and J usage is TRBJ2-7; no clear D. The germline V and J ends were trimmed by 3 bases and 7 bases, with 4 bases remaining between them. The CDR3 loop spans 10 amino acids. Germline V lookup: CDR1 WSHSY, CDR2 SAAADI. The CDR3 here is CASSEMEQYF. The CDR3 coding sequence is TGCGCCAGCAGTGAAATGGAGCAGTACTTC.

This clonotype was seen repeatedly, ten times or more. The chain has TRBV9 and TRBJ2-7; the match to TRBD1 covers 7 bases. The junction had 3 bases not matched to a gene; V was cut back by 3 bases and J by 0 bases. The CDR3 has 14 amino acids. Germline-derived CDR1 and CDR2 are SGDLS and YYNGEE. For the CDR3, the DNA is TGTGCCAGCAGCGCCGGACAGGACTCCTACGAGCAGTACTTC. Its protein product is CASSAGQDSYEQYF.

This clonotype was found many times. V usage is TRBV7-8 and J usage is TRBJ1-1; TRBD1 aligns across 7 bases. The CDR3 spans 14 residues. Losses at the gene ends were 5 bases for V and 4 bases for J; bases not matched to a gene: 7. Germline V gives CDR1 SGHVS, CDR2 FQNEAQ. The CDR3 DNA reads as TGTGCCAGCAGCGCATTACAGGGGTCCACTGAAGCTTTCTTT. This codes for CASSALQGSTEAFF.

This chain connects TRBV25-1 to TRBJ2-2; D gene ambiguous. With 8 bases removed from V and 4 bases from J, the gap between germline ends came to 5 bases. There are 11 residues in the CDR3. Germline-derived CDR1 and CDR2 are MGHDK and SYGVNS. The CDR3 protein is CASGRTGELFF. In DNA, the CDR3 is TGTGCCAGCGGGCGCACCGGGGAGCTGTTTTTT.